This T cell receptor (beta chain) was captured by sequencing in a study of T cells in Graves' hyperthyroidism and ophthalmopathy. CDR1 SQVTM and CDR2 ANQGSEA come from the germline V gene. V lost 3 bases, J lost 5 bases, and 13 bases lay in between. The CDR3 extends over 14 amino acids. General observations from the study: Researchers found most expanded thyroid clonotypes above 0.001 in blood as well.

Amplification of TCR beta CDR3 regions was performed using RNA transcripts as template. Initially, a first-round RT-PCR of the TCR CDR3 employed the HTBI primer set. TCRdb used MiXCR to reprocess the multiplex PCR reads, holding one entry per CDR3 protein. The table records a few hundred thousand distinct CDR3 sequences, 40% to 50% of them present only once. Of note for this clonotype: Antigen specificity is unknown.

The sequence came from an adult woman with Graves' disease, either hyperthyroidism or ophthalmopathy (not recorded which). The chain uses TRBV29-1 and TRBJ1-4; TRBD1 might be the D (5 bases). The sample taken for sequencing was peripheral blood or thyroid tissue (not recorded which). CDR3 DNA: TGCAGCGTTGACTCGGGACGGGCAAATGAAAAACTGTTTTTT. Residues: CSVDSGRANEKLFF.